This TCR beta chain was identified during a study of regulatory T cells in long-lasting Graves disease. Study-wide findings and caveats: Having only a small sample size may have limited accuracy.

The time point: newly diagnosed GD, antithyroid drugs for less than 3 months. Preparation of the TCR library used RNA extracted from PBMCs. With EDTA tubes as the receptacles, roughly 9.7 milliliters of peripheral blood were drawn. Arm-PCR of CDR3 regions with iRepertoire HTBI primers generated TCR beta libraries. TCRdb fed the multiplex PCR reads into MiXCR, producing one record per CDR3 protein. The data contain roughly 530,000 distinct CDR3 sequences, about 16% of them singletons. This clonotype was observed at least ten times. The antigen is not known. This sample also appeared in a second study, on T cells in Graves' hyperthyroidism and ophthalmopathy. That report adds: Most thyroid-expanded clonotypes above 0.001 were also found in blood.

This clonotype was sampled from a woman aged 35-65 years with Graves disease. This specimen was peripheral blood mononuclear cells (PBMCs), taken at new diagnosis, from a patient treated with antithyroid drugs.

CDR3 protein: CASKQPSGANVLTF. The CDR3 DNA sequence: TGTGCCAGCAAACAGCCGTCTGGGGCCAACGTCCTGACTTTC. This chain connects TRBV6-2 or TRBV6-3 to TRBJ2-6; D gene uncertain. There are 14 residues in the CDR3. The V end lost 7 bases, the J end lost 1 base, and 8 bases lay between the germline ends. Per germline, CDR1 MNHEY and CDR2 SVGEGT.